The 24 T cell receptor beta chains presented below share a single source sample, sequenced in a study of shared clonotypes between healthy human individuals. Naive CD8 cells, CD45RO-negative and positively selected for CCR7, excluded terminally differentiated effector memory CD45RA+ cells. Clones were sequenced by immunoSEQ multiplex PCR, and TCRdb holds only the in-frame ones, with some missing. The sample comprises roughly 600,000 clones, 95% to 98% of which are singletons, and approximately 0.3% rests with the top ten. The sequenced sample was naive CD8+ T cells sorted from blood. These receptors were obtained from a man aged 25-40 years in good health.

The gene calls are TRBV7-6 and TRBJ2-7; no definite D call. Looked up from germline, CDR1 is SGHVS and CDR2 is FNYEAQ. The V end lost 6 bases, the J end lost 4 bases, and 13 bases lay between the germline ends. The CDR3 extends over 13 amino acids. The CDR3 loop reads CASSSGPRYEQYF. For the CDR3, the DNA is TGTGCCAGCAGTTCCGGGCCGCGGTACGAGCAGTACTTC.

The J gene is TRBJ1-1, the V gene TRBV6-5, with TRBD1 as a possible D gene (6 bases). Trimming stripped 4 bases from V and 8 bases from J, with 11 bases between. Per germline, CDR1 MNHEY and CDR2 SVGAGI. The CDR3 is 12 residues long. The CDR3 sequence: CASSWGGQEAFF. In DNA form, the CDR3 reads TGTGCCAGCAGTTGGGGGGGACAAGAAGCTTTCTTT.

The rearrangement links TRBV4-1 to TRBJ2-1; no clear D. Trimming took 5 bases from V and 2 from J, leaving 16 bases between them. CDR1 is MGHRA, CDR2 YSYEKL, per germline. The CDR3 totals 16 residues. CDR3 sequence: CASSLNIVPTYNEQFF. The DNA of the CDR3 is TGCGCCAGCAGCTTGAATATAGTCCCTACCTACAATGAGCAGTTCTTC.

V gene TRBV27 combines with J gene TRBJ1-5, with 8 nucleotides matching TRBD1. The CDR3 consists of 14 residues. Germline assignment: CDR1 MNHEY and CDR2 SMNVEV (reference sequence). The J segment lost 2 bases and the V segment lost 7 bases, leaving 4 bases of the junction unmatched. The CDR3 region is CASKVTGGNQPQHF. In DNA form, the CDR3 reads TGTGCCAGCAAGGTGACAGGGGGCAATCAGCCCCAGCATTTT.

This chain connects TRBV4-1 to TRBJ1-1, with 7 bases lining up with TRBD1. In germline, CDR1 is MGHRA, CDR2 YSYEKL. The CDR3 extends over 14 amino acids. V lost 5 bases to trimming and J lost 5 bases; unmatched junction nucleotides: 8. In DNA, the CDR3 is TGCGCCAGCAGCGGCTTCCAGGGGGGGACTGAAGCTTTCTTT. This codes for CASSGFQGGTEAFF.

This chain links TRBV27 with TRBJ1-1; D is possibly TRBD1 (6 bases). Trimming pared 8 bases from V and 3 bases from J, leaving 16 bases between. The CDR3 runs to 14 residues. Looked up from germline, CDR1 is MNHEY and CDR2 is SMNVEV (reference sequence). CDR3 region: CASCRGSRDTEAFF. The CDR3 DNA is TGTGCCAGCTGCAGGGGCAGTAGGGACACTGAAGCTTTCTTT.

This sequence joins TRBV27 and TRBJ2-7; maybe TRBD2 (5 bases). Trimming stripped 9 bases from V and 1 base from J, with 19 bases between. Germline loops: CDR1 MNHEY, CDR2 SMNVEV (reference sequence). The CDR3 length is 15 residues. The CDR3 DNA is TGTGCCAGTCACCTCAGAAGCGGACCTTCCTACGAGCAGTACTTC. It translates to CASHLRSGPSYEQYF.

Concerning this clone: The same CDR3 can be traced to other DNA sequences in this sample. The chain joins TRBV9 to TRBJ2-7; D not resolved. V was pared by 0 bases and J by 3 bases, with 7 bases between. CDR3 length equals 13 residues. Germline loops: CDR1 SGDLS, CDR2 YYNGEE. CDR3 residues: CASSVVSGYEQYF. For the CDR3, the DNA is TGTGCCAGCAGCGTAGTCAGTGGCTACGAGCAGTACTTC.

The chain employs TRBV10-3 and TRBJ1-3; the D gene is possibly TRBD1 (6 bases). This CDR3 contains 12 residues. From germline, CDR1 is ENHRY and CDR2 SYGVKD. Trimming removed 8 bases at V and 8 bases at J, with 13 bases between. The CDR3 reads CAISSAGDTIYF. DNA of the CDR3: TGTGCCATCTCCTCCGCAGGGGACACCATATATTTT.

The chain combines TRBV5-1 with TRBJ2-5, with TRBD1 matching 8 bases. The trim removed 3 bases at V and 5 bases at J, leaving 9 bases unmatched. Per the germline V gene, CDR1 is SGHRS and CDR2 is YFSETQ. The CDR3 extends over 15 amino acids. The chain's CDR3 is CASSSLGQGSETQYF. The CDR3 nucleotides read TGCGCCAGCAGCTCCCTAGGACAGGGCTCGGAGACCCAGTACTTC.

This sequence joins TRBV4-2 and TRBJ2-7; 7 positions agree with TRBD1. Trimming cost V 5 bases and J 5 bases; bases outside gene matches: 12. Germline CDR1 reads LGHNA; CDR2 reads YNFKEQ. CDR3 length equals 15 residues. As DNA, the CDR3 is TGTGCCAGCAGCTCATCCCGGCGAGGGGGCGACGAGCAGTACTTC. This translates into CASSSSRRGGDEQYF.

This chain uses TRBV4-1 with TRBJ1-4; the D is unclear. V lost 0 bases and J 6 bases, leaving 17 bases between the germline ends. In germline, CDR1 is MGHRA, CDR2 YSYEKL. The CDR3 is made up of 17 amino acids. Here the CDR3 reads CASSQDLWALGYEKLFF. The CDR3 DNA is TGCGCCAGCAGCCAAGATCTTTGGGCTCTGGGATATGAAAAACTGTTTTTT.

The sample holds one count of this clone. The V gene is TRBV28, the J gene TRBJ2-7; TRBD1 agrees at 8 bases. Germline trimming cut 3 bases from V and 2 bases from J; bases unmatched to any gene: 15. The CDR3 totals 18 residues. Germline V gene lookup returns CDR1 MDHEN and CDR2 SYDVKM. The CDR3 region has the DNA TGTGCCAGCAGTTTTCCCCCCATCACCGGGACAGGAGCCTACGAGCAGTACTTC. Amino acids: CASSFPPITGTGAYEQYF.

This rearrangement joins TRBV27 to TRBJ2-1; 8 nucleotides match TRBD1. V gave up 8 bases and J gave up 3 bases; unmatched junction bases: 3. The CDR3 extends over 13 amino acids. Germline V gene lookup returns CDR1 MNHEY and CDR2 SMNVEV (reference sequence). The CDR3, as DNA: TGTGCCAGCCGGGACAGGCGCTACAATGAGCAGTTCTTC. Amino acids: CASRDRRYNEQFF.

This chain joins TRBV21-1 and TRBJ2-7; the DNA was not compared with TRBD1, the D call given in the table. TRBV21-1 is shown as a pseudogene. The CDR3 runs to 15 residues. CDR3 residues: CASSYSGTVSYEQYF. The CDR3 bases are TGTGCCAGCAGCTACTCCGGGACAGTCTCCTACGAGCAGTACTTC.

The chain couples TRBV14 to TRBJ2-2, with TRBD1 as a possible D gene (5 bases). The CDR3 is made up of 15 amino acids. CDR1 SGHDN and CDR2 FVKESK come from the germline V gene. V lost 1 base, J lost 4 bases, and 10 bases lay in between. CDR3 sequence (DNA): TGTGCCAGCAGCCAAGTAAGGGGCGGCACCGGGGAGCTGTTTTTT. It translates to CASSQVRGGTGELFF.

This clone was counted a single time. The gene calls are TRBV27 and TRBJ2-2; D unresolved. V lost 5 bases and J 6 bases, leaving 13 bases between the germline ends. The germline gives CDR1 MNHEY, CDR2 SMNVEV (reference sequence). This CDR3 has 14 residues. As DNA, the CDR3 is TGTGCCAGCAGTACCCCCCGTTTGTCCGGGGAGCTGTTTTTT. Protein sequence: CASSTPRLSGELFF.

CDR3: CASSPSSTTQYF. DNA of the CDR3: TGTGCCAGCAGCCCGTCATCTACGACCCAGTACTTC. The V gene is TRBV7-8, the J gene TRBJ2-5, with D hard to call. V dropped 5 bases and J dropped 7 bases, with 11 bases sitting between them. Germline V CDR1 and CDR2: SGHVS, FQNEAQ. The CDR3 sequence is 12 residues long.

The genes are TRBV7-9 and TRBJ2-2; 9 bases map to TRBD2. In germline, CDR1 is SEHNR, CDR2 FQNEAQ (reference sequence). The length of the CDR3 is 16 residues. The V segment lost 6 bases and the J segment 4 bases; nucleotides outside the gene matches: 9. The CDR3 here is CASSLPGLASTGELFF. The CDR3, as DNA: TGTGCCAGCAGTTTACCGGGACTAGCAAGCACCGGGGAGCTGTTTTTT.

This chain connects TRBV6-6 to TRBJ2-1; no clear D gene. Trimming stripped 3 bases from V and 10 bases from J, with 13 bases between. CDR3 length equals 13 residues. CDR1 is MNHNY and CDR2 is SVGAGI in the germline V gene (reference sequence). In DNA, the CDR3 is TGTGCCAGCAGTTATGCCGTGACCAGGGAGCAGTTCTTC. It specifies CASSYAVTREQFF.

CDR3 loop: CASSLGSGSFTGELFF. DNA for the CDR3: TGTGCCAGCAGCTTAGGTAGCGGGAGTTTCACCGGGGAGCTGTTTTTT. This chain links TRBV7-2 with TRBJ2-2, with TRBD2 matching 9 bases. J gave up 4 bases and V 1 base, and 4 bases lay outside the gene matches. The CDR3 has 16 residues. Germline loops: CDR1 SGHTA, CDR2 FQGNSA.

The rearrangement links TRBV7-9 to TRBJ1-1; D gene unclear. With 5 bases removed from V and 1 base from J, the gap between germline ends came to 14 bases. The CDR3 runs to 15 residues. The germline CDR1 and CDR2 sequences are SEHNR and FQNEAQ (reference sequence). CDR3 region: CASSPPWTGNTEAFF. The CDR3 nucleotides read TGTGCCAGCAGCCCTCCCTGGACCGGGAACACTGAAGCTTTCTTT.

The J gene is TRBJ2-3, the V gene TRBV5-1; TRBD1 matches 12 bases. CDR3 size: 16 residues. Trimming cost V 4 bases and J 5 bases; bases outside gene matches: 8. Looked up from germline, CDR1 is SGHRS and CDR2 is YFSETQ. Here the CDR3 DNA reads TGCGCCAGCAGCGGACAGGGACAGGGGGCAGGAGATACGCAGTATTTT. Protein: CASSGQGQGAGDTQYF. Full variable domain (outside the CDR3, taken from reference TRBV5-1 and TRBJ2-3): KAGVTQTPRYLIKTRGQQVTLSCSPISGHRSVSWYQQTPGQGLQFLFEYFSETQRNKGNFPGRFSGRQFSNSRSEMNVSTLELGDSALYLCASSGQGQGAGDTQYFGPGTRLTVL.

The chain employs TRBV13 and TRBJ1-5; D is ambiguous. CDR3 length equals 14 residues. Per germline, CDR1 PRHDT and CDR2 FYEKMQ (reference sequence). Between the trimmed V and J ends, which lost 5 bases and 1 base, there was a span of 9 bases. CDR3 amino acids: CASSPGRSNQPQHF. CDR3 DNA sequence: TGTGCCAGCAGCCCAGGACGGAGCAATCAGCCCCAGCATTTT.